The 8 T cell receptor beta chains in this list originate from one sample, sequenced in a study of cytomegalovirus exposure and HLA in healthy donors. The PCR employed 60 Vbeta primers together with 13 Jbeta primers. The table came from immunoSEQ multiplex PCR; TCRdb's copy has only in-frame clones and leaves some out. The table has 88,000 or so clones, approximately 65% seen once. Sequencing was carried out using PBMCs. The receptor set was obtained from a male donor in good health and CMV-seropositive.

This clone was found a few times. The chain recombines TRBV6-6 with TRBJ1-1, with 7 bases that match TRBD1. Germline assignment: CDR1 MNHNY and CDR2 SVGAGI (reference sequence). This CDR3 comprises 14 residues. J gave up 3 bases and V 5 bases, and 6 bases lay outside the gene matches. CDR3 loop: CASSLGQWDTEAFF. CDR3 nucleotide sequence: TGTGCCAGCAGTCTGGGACAGTGGGACACTGAAGCTTTCTTT.

This clone showed up just a few times. J is TRBJ2-5 and V is TRBV9; 8 bases match TRBD2. The closer fit of TRBJ2-7 to the DNA end suggests the J call may be wrong. CDR3 length: 16 amino acids. Germline V lookup: CDR1 SGDLS, CDR2 YYNGEE. The CDR3 reads CASSVGGSGGPYEQYF. CDR3 DNA: TGTGCCAGCAGCGTAGGGGGGAGCGGGGGCCCCTACGAGCAGTACTTC.

The chain recombines TRBV28 with TRBJ2-2; 10 bases line up with TRBD1. The J segment lost 8 bases and the V segment lost 8 bases, leaving 8 bases of the junction unmatched. This CDR3 comprises 14 residues. The germline V gene encodes CDR1 MDHEN and CDR2 SYDVKM. The CDR3 loop reads CASGSGQGLGELFF. CDR3 coding DNA: TGTGCCAGCGGTTCGGGACAGGGGTTAGGGGAGCTGTTTTTT.

This clone is a singleton in its sample. The rearrangement joins TRBV2 to TRBJ2-5; 7 positions match TRBD2. V lost 7 bases to trimming and J lost 2 bases; unmatched junction nucleotides: 4. This CDR3 is built from 13 residues. Germline CDR1 SNHLY, CDR2 FYNNEI. The CDR3 loop reads CASTWGGQETQYF. The CDR3 nucleotides are TGTGCCAGCACCTGGGGGGGACAAGAGACCCAGTACTTC.

V is TRBV5-1 and J is TRBJ2-7; the match to TRBD1 covers 9 bases. The CDR3 runs 14 residues. J gave up 3 bases and V 4 bases, and 5 bases lay outside the gene matches. Germline CDR1 and CDR2: SGHRS and YFSETQ. In DNA form, the CDR3 reads TGCGCCAGCAGCCGTCGACAGGGGGACTACGAGCAGTACTTC. Its translation: CASSRRQGDYEQYF.

The chain uses TRBV7-9 and TRBJ1-5, with 7 bases identical to TRBD1. With V trimmed by 5 bases and J by 3 bases, 7 bases remained unmatched. There are 15 residues in the CDR3. Germline V CDR1 and CDR2: SEHNR, FQNEAQ (reference sequence). The CDR3 region is CASSAHRGYNQPQHF. CDR3 DNA sequence: TGTGCCAGCAGCGCTCACAGGGGCTACAATCAGCCCCAGCATTTT.

The rearrangement uses TRBV10-3 and TRBJ1-2; D is unresolved. The germline V and J ends were trimmed by 2 bases and 3 bases, with 10 bases remaining between them. Looked up from germline, CDR1 is ENHRY and CDR2 is SYGVKD. The CDR3 length is 14 residues. CDR3 loop: CAISEKAGDYGYTF. CDR3 coding DNA: TGTGCCATCAGTGAGAAGGCAGGCGACTATGGCTACACCTTC.

This clone came up a few times. This sequence joins TRBV23-1 and TRBJ1-5, with TRBD1 as a possible D gene (6 bases). TRBV23-1 is marked as an open reading frame, function uncertain. Between the trimmed V and J ends, which lost 4 bases and 6 bases, there was a span of 19 bases. The CDR3 runs 16 residues. CDR3 amino acids: CASSRLTGKIGQPQHF. Written as DNA, the CDR3 is TGCGCCAGCAGTCGTCTCACAGGGAAGATCGGTCAGCCCCAGCATTTT.